The T cell receptor beta chain described here comes from a study of blood T cell repertoires in COVID-19 (dated by TCRdb to between 2020 and 2021). Turning to the overall study: Samples covering the acute and convalescent phases of COVID-19 were provided by collaborators in the United States, Italy and Spain. The material from the prospective study consisted of cDNA or gDNA derived from T cells, B-cell-depleted T cells, or PBMCs. HLA class I and class II types, where available, came from metadata supplied by the sample provider rather than from assay-based typing. Samples were obtained from the ongoing ImmuneRACE study (first 160 participants) and from about 1,300 subjects provided by 6 global collaborators. A freely available public database, intended as a resource for researchers studying the immune response to SARS-CoV-2, is where the repertoires were released. A de-identified subject ID, COVID-19 status, age in years and sex were almost always included in the sample metadata. The dataset comprised deeply sampled blood TCRbeta repertoires from subjects exposed to, actively infected with, or recovered from COVID-19.

Participants in the prospective study were aged about 18 to 100 years, lived in more than 20 United States geographic areas, and enrolled through a virtual design. In the prospective study, cohorts were assigned on the basis of participant-reported clinical history obtained from a screening survey and a study questionnaire. For ImmuneRACE Cohort 3, a participant was defined as recovered based on two consecutive negative NP/OP PCR tests, clearance by a healthcare professional, or resolution of symptoms. Mobile phlebotomists in the prospective study collected whole blood, serum and a nasopharyngeal or oropharyngeal swab from every participant. Prospective study participants could optionally give additional blood draws and questionnaires over a roughly two-month period. Blood samples from the prospective study were shipped frozen or at room temperature prior to DNA extraction. Overall study outcomes, separate from this receptor: The amount of clinical and demographic metadata varied by source and participant and was provided uncurated.

TCRbeta CDR3 regions were amplified from genomic DNA by means of the immunoSEQ Assay, a bias-controlled multiplex PCR. For the original study's pipeline: Within the assay, amplification of reference gene primers was used to estimate how many nucleated cells each sample contained. To quantify the absolute abundance of each unique TCRbeta CDR3 rearrangement, sequence reads were collapsed and filtered. For each sample, productive Simpson clonality was calculated as the square root of Simpson's diversity index across productive rearrangements. Here the immuneACCESS table is served through TCRdb, limited to in-frame sequences with V and J called. Missing clones are a known gap in these copies; in checked studies unresolved V genes cover under half, and the rest lacks a known reason. V and J calls and clone size are as listed in that table; D and trimming were resolved from the DNA. The sample table shows hundreds of thousands of clones, and around 88% are seen once. The ten largest clones add up to about 6% of the sample.

The germline V gene gives CDR1 as SGHVS and CDR2 as FQNEAQ. The CDR3 starts with the cysteine, ends with the phenylalanine, and has 12 residues. The only DNA kept is the CDR3, 36 bases in frame from the first base. Trimming takes 5 bases off V and 12 bases off J; junction bases not matched to a gene: 3. Concerning this clone: This receptor's antigen is unknown. Base qualities are not recorded, but no much larger clone differs from it by a single base.

This clonotype was sampled from a woman aged 40-49 years who had recovered from COVID-19. The rearranged segments are TRBV7-8 and TRBJ2-3; TRBD2 agrees with 12 junctional bases. Sequenced input: PBMCs or T cells enriched from blood (not recorded which). The nucleotide sequence reads as follows: TGTGCCAGCAGCCCTAGCGGGAGGGCCCAGTATTTT. This codes for CASSPSGRAQYF. The reference TRBV7-8 and TRBJ2-3 proteins fill in what lies around the CDR3, so the full variable domain reads GAGVSQSPRYKVAKRGQDVALRCDPISGHVSLFWYQQALGQGPEFLTYFQNEAQLDKSGLPSDRFFAERPEGSVSTLKIQRTQQEDSAVYLCASSPSGRAQYFGPGTRLTVL.